What follows is one T cell receptor beta chain and its context. What it binds is not known. The assay was immunoSEQ multiplex PCR, and TCRdb's table has in-frame clones only and misses some. The sample has roughly 180,000 clones, 55% to 85% seen once. The data derive from a study of cytotoxic CD8 clonotypes in ibrutinib-treated CLL. Background on the study: After a median of almost 70 months, around 15 patients stayed remitted and around 12 progressed; responses had been partial in roughly 25 and complete in 2. Overall study findings and caveats: Higher circulating CD8+ T-cell counts strongly accompanied higher baseline clonality, above age-matched healthy donors. Clonotypes that were public were uncommon, and they contracted or stayed stable on treatment.

Germline CDR1 reads MNHEY; CDR2 reads SVGAGI. Trimming removed 2 bases from V and 9 bases from J, with 13 bases in between. The CDR3 is made up of 14 amino acids. The sequences come from PBMCs, collected after 24 months of ibrutinib treatment. This receptor was taken from a human donor with chronic lymphocytic leukemia. The chain employs TRBV6-5 and TRBJ2-2; possibly TRBD2 for D (5 bases). CDR3 protein: CASSYGVSARELFF. CDR3 DNA: TGTGCCAGCAGTTACGGTGTTAGCGCCAGGGAGCTGTTTTTT.